This T cell receptor (beta chain) emerged from a study of cytomegalovirus exposure and HLA in healthy donors. The PCR used 60 Vbeta and 13 Jbeta primers. The method was immunoSEQ multiplex PCR; TCRdb's version includes in-frame clones alone and lacks a portion of them. In the table there are 150,000 to 200,000 clones, about four fifths of which are singletons. The study, taken as a whole, reports: Some V segments, TRBV6-2 and TRBV6-3 among them, were indistinguishable and were therefore excluded. HLA restriction was apparent for most CMV-associated TCR beta chains in a later analysis. CMV serostatus was the only recorded immune exposure for donors.

The CDR3 is 14 amino acids. V gave up 5 bases and J gave up 4 bases; unmatched junction bases: 7. In germline, CDR1 is SEHNR, CDR2 FQNEAQ (reference sequence). As for this clone: Its antigen is as yet unknown.

The sequence was collected from a man aged 25-40 years in good health and CMV-seronegative. The chain carries TRBV7-9 and TRBJ2-5, with 7 bases identical to TRBD1. Material for sequencing was PBMCs. The CDR3 nucleotides read TGTGCCAGCAGCCGCGTTACAGGGGTAGAGACCCAGTACTTC. Protein: CASSRVTGVETQYF. The full variable domain, its missing parts supplied by reference TRBV7-9 and TRBJ2-5, is DTGVSQNPRHKITKRGQNVTFRCDPISEHNRLYWYRQTLGQGPEFLTYFQNEAQLEKSRLLSDRFSAERPKGSFSTLEIQRTEQGDSAMYLCASSRVTGVETQYFGPGTRLLVL.